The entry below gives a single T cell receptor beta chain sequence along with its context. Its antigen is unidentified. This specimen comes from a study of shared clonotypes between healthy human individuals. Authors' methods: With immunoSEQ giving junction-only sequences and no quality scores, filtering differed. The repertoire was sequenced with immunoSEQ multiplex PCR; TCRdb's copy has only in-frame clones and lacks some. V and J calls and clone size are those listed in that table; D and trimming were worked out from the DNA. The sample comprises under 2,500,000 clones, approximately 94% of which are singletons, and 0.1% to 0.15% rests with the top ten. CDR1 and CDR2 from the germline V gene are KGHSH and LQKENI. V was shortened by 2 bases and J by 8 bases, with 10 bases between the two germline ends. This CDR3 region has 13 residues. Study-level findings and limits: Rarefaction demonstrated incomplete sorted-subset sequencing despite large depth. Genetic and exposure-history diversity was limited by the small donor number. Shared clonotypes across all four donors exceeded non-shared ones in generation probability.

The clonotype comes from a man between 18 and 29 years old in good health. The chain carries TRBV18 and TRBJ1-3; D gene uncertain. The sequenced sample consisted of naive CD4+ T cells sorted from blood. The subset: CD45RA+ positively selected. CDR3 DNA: TGTGCCAGCTCACCAGAACTCGGGGACACCATATATTTT. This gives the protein CASSPELGDTIYF.